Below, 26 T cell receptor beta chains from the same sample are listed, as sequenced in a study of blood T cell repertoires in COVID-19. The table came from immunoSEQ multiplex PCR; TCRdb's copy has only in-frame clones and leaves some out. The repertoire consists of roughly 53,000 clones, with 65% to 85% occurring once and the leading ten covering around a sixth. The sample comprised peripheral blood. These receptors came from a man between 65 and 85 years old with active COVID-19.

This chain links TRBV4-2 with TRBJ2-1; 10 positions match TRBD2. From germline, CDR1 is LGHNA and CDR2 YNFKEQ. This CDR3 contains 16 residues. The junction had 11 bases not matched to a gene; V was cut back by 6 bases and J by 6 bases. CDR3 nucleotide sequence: TGTGCCAGCAGGAGAGAATCCAGCGGGAGGGGCAATGAGCAGTTCTTC. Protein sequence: CASRRESSGRGNEQFF.

The CDR3 reads CASSPIILAGVNEQFF. In DNA form, the CDR3 reads TGCGCCAGCAGCCCGATAATTCTAGCGGGAGTTAATGAGCAGTTCTTC. The chain links TRBV5-1 to TRBJ2-1, with 10 bases matching TRBD2. This CDR3 has 16 residues. After removal of 4 bases from V and 7 bases from J, the junction contained 11 bases not matched to a gene. Germline CDR1 SGHRS, CDR2 YFSETQ.

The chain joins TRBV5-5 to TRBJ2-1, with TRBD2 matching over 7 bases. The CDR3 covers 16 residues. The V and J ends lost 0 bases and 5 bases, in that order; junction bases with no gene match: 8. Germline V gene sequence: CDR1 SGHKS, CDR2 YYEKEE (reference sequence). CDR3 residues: CASSLAGGSSHNEQFF. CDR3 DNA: TGTGCCAGCAGCTTGGCGGGCGGGAGTTCACACAATGAGCAGTTCTTC.

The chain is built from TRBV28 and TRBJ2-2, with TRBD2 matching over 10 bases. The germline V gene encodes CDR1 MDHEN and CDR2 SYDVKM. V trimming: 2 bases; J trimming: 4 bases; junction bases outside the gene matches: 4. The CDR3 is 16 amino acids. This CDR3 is CASSLLAGEGTGELFF. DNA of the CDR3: TGTGCCAGCAGTTTACTAGCGGGAGAGGGCACCGGGGAGCTGTTTTTT.

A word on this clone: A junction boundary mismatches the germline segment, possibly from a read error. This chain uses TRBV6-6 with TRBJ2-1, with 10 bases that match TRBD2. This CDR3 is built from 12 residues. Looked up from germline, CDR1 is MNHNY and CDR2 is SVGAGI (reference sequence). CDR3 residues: CASSPVAGGLVF. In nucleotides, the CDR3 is TGTGCCAGCAGCCCCGTAGCGGGAGGATTGGTCTTC.

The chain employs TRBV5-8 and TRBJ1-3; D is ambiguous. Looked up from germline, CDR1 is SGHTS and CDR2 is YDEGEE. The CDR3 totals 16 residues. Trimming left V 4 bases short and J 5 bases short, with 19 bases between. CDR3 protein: CASSTGGGHRRNTIYF. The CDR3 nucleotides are TGTGCCAGCAGCACCGGAGGTGGGCATAGGAGAAACACCATATATTTT.

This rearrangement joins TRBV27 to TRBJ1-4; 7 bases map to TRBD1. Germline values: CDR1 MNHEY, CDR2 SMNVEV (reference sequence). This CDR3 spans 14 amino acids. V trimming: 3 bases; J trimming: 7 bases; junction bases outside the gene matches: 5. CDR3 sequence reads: CASSFADRPEKLFF. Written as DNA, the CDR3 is TGTGCCAGCAGTTTCGCGGACAGGCCTGAAAAACTGTTTTTT.

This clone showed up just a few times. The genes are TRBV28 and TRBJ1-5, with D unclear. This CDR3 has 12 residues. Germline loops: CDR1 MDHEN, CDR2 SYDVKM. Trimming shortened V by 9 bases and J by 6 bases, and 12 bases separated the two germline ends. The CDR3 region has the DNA TGTGCCAGTCAGGTAGGAAGTCAGCCCCAGCATTTT. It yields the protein CASQVGSQPQHF.

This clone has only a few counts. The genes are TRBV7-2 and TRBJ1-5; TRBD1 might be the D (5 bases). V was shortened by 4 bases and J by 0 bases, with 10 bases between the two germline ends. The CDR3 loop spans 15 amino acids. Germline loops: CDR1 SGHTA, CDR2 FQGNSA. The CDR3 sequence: CASSWGDPSNQPQHF. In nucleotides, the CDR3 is TGTGCCAGCAGCTGGGGGGACCCTAGCAATCAGCCCCAGCATTTT.

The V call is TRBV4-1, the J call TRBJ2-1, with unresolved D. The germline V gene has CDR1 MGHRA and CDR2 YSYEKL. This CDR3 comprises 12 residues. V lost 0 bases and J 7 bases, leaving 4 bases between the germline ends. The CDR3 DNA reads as TGCGCCAGCAGCCAAGATTCGAATGAGCAGTTCTTC. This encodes CASSQDSNEQFF.

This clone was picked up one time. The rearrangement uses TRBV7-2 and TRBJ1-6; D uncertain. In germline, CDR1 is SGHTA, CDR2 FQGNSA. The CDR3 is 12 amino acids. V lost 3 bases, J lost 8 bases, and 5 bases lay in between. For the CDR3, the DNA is TGTGCCAGCAGCTTCCTACATTCACCCCTCCACTTT. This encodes CASSFLHSPLHF.

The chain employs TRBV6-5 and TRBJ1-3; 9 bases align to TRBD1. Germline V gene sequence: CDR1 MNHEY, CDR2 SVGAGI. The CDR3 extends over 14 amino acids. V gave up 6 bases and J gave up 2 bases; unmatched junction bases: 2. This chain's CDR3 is CASRDRGAGNTIYF. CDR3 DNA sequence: TGTGCCAGCAGGGACAGGGGTGCTGGAAACACCATATATTTT.

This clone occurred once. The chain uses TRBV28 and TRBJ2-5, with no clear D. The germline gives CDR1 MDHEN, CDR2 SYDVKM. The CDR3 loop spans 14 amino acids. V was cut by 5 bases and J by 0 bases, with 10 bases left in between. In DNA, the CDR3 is TGTGCCAGCAGTCCTCCAGCGTACCAAGAGACCCAGTACTTC. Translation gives CASSPPAYQETQYF.

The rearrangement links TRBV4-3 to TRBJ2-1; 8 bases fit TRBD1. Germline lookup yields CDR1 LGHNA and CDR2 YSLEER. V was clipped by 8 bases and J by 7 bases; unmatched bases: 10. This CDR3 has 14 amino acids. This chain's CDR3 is CASADRVWGNEQFF. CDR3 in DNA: TGCGCCAGCGCGGACAGGGTTTGGGGTAATGAGCAGTTCTTC.

CDR3: CASSLRGSGLNEQFF. CDR3 coding DNA: TGTGCCAGCAGCTTGAGGGGGAGTGGGCTCAATGAGCAGTTCTTC. The chain combines TRBV5-6 with TRBJ2-1, with D perhaps TRBD1 (6 bases). The V end lost 1 base, the J end lost 6 bases, and 14 bases lay between the germline ends. Germline V CDR1 and CDR2: SGHDT, YYEEEE. The CDR3 length is 15 residues.

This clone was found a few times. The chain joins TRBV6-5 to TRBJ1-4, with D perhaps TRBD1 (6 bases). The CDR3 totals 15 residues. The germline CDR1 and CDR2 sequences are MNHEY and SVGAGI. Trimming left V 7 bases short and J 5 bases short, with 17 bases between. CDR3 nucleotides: TGTGCCAGCACGCCGAGGGTAGGGGGAAATGAAAAACTGTTTTTT. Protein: CASTPRVGGNEKLFF.

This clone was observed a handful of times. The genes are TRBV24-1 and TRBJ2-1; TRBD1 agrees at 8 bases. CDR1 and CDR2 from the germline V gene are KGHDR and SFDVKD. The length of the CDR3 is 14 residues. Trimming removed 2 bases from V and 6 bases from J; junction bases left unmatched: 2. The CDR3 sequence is CATSDSTGANEQFF. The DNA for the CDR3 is TGTGCCACCAGTGATTCGACAGGGGCCAATGAGCAGTTCTTC.

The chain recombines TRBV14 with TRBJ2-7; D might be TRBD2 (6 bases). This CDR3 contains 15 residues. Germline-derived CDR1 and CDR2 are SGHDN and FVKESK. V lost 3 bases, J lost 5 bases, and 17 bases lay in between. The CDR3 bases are TGTGCCAGCAGCCAGATCGGGAGAACCCCTAACGAGCAGTACTTC. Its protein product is CASSQIGRTPNEQYF.

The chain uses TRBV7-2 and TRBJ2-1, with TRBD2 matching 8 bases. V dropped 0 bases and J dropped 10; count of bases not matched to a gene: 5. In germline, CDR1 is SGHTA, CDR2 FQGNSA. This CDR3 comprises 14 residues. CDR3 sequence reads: CASSLARGEYEQFF. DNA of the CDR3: TGTGCCAGCAGCTTAGCGCGGGGGGAGTACGAGCAGTTCTTC.

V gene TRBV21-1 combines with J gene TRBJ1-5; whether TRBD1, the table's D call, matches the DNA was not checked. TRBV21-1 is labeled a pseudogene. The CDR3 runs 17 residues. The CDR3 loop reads CASSPDRGGHSNQPQHF. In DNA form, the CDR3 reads TGTGCCAGCAGCCCGGACAGGGGCGGTCATAGCAATCAGCCCCAGCATTTT.

The CDR3 bases are TGTGCCAGCAGTGTGGGACTAGGAGCAACCGGGGAGCTGTTTTTT. The encoded protein is CASSVGLGATGELFF. The chain employs TRBV2 and TRBJ2-2; 8 positions agree with TRBD2. The CDR3 has 15 residues. With 4 bases clipped from V and 5 bases from J, the junction kept 6 bases outside the gene matches. CDR1 is SNHLY and CDR2 is FYNNEI in the germline V gene.

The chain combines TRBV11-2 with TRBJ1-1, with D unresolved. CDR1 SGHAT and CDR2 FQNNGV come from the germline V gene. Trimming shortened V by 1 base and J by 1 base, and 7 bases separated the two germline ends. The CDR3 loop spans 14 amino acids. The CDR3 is CASSLVGGNTEAFF. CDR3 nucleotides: TGTGCCAGCAGCTTAGTTGGCGGGAACACTGAAGCTTTCTTT.

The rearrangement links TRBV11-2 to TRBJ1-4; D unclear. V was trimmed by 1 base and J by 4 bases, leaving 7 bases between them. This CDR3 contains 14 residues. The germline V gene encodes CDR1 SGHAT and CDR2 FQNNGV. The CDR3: CASSLGADNEKLFF. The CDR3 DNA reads TGTGCCAGCAGCTTAGGGGCAGATAATGAAAAACTGTTTTTT.

CDR3 sequence: CASRRDTEAFF. For the CDR3, the DNA is TGTGCCAGTAGGAGGGACACTGAAGCTTTCTTT. The chain uses TRBV19 and TRBJ1-1; no definite D call. V lost 6 bases to trimming and J lost 3 bases, with 5 bases between them. CDR3 length: 11 residues. Germline CDR1 and CDR2: LNHDA and SQIVND (reference sequence). Full variable domain (outside the CDR3, taken from reference TRBV19 and TRBJ1-1): DGGITQSPKYLFRKEGQNVTLSCEQNLNHDAMYWYRQDPGQGLRLIYYSQIVNDFQKGDIAEGYSVSREKKESFPLTVTSAQKNPTAFYLCASRRDTEAFFGQGTRLTVV.

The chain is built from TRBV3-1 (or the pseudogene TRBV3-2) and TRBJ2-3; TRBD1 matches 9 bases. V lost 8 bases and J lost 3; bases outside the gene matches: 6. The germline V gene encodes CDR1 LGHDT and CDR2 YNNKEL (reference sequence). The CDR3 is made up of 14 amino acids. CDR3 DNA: TGTGCCAGCCAGGGGACAGGGCGGACAGATACGCAGTATTTT. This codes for CASQGTGRTDTQYF.

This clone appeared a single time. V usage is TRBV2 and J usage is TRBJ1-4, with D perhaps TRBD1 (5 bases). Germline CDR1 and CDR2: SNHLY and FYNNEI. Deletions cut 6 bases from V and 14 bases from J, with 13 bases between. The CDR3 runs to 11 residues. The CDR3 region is CASRRDEGLFF. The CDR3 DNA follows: TGTGCCAGCAGGCGGGACGAGGGGCTGTTTTTT.